These 10 T cell receptor beta chains share one sample of origin, sequenced in a study of blood T cell repertoires in COVID-19. The data were produced by immunoSEQ multiplex PCR, yet TCRdb's version contains in-frame clones alone and is incomplete. The sample consists of about 59,000 clones, roughly 80% of them appearing once. The material sequenced was peripheral blood. These receptors were taken from a human donor in a cohort sampled during active COVID-19.

The gene calls are TRBV19 and TRBJ1-5; 7 bases map to TRBD1. Germline V gene lookup returns CDR1 LNHDA and CDR2 SQIVND (reference sequence). The CDR3 totals 15 residues. With V trimmed by 9 bases and J by 0 bases, 8 bases remained unmatched. As DNA, the CDR3 is TGTGCCAGCACGACAGGGATTAATAGCAATCAGCCCCAGCATTTT. Amino acids: CASTTGINSNQPQHF.

The chain employs TRBV11-3 and TRBJ2-1; D gene uncertain. The CDR3 sequence is 19 residues long. Looked up from germline, CDR1 is SGHNT and CDR2 is YENEEA. Trimming shortened V by 5 bases and J by 3 bases, and 26 bases separated the two germline ends. CDR3 sequence reads: CASSPGFFEVVPGYNEQFF. The CDR3 coding sequence is TGTGCCAGCAGCCCGGGTTTTTTTGAGGTTGTTCCGGGCTACAATGAGCAGTTCTTC. The full variable domain, in which reference TRBV11-3 and TRBJ2-1 provide the parts outside the CDR3, is EAGVVQSPRYKIIEKKQPVAFWCNPISGHNTLYWYLQNLGQGPELLIRYENEEAVDDSQLPKDRFSAERLKGVDSTLKIQPAELGDSAVYLCASSPGFFEVVPGYNEQFFGPGTRLTVL.

The V and J genes are TRBV5-1 and TRBJ2-1, with 11 bases lining up with TRBD2. CDR1 is SGHRS and CDR2 is YFSETQ in the germline V gene. The CDR3 contains 16 residues. Unmatched junction bases numbered 11, after V lost 0 bases and J lost 12 bases. The CDR3 DNA sequence: TGCGCCAGCAGCTTGGTGACTAGCGGGAAAGGGATAGGGCAGTTCTTC. This gives the protein CASSLVTSGKGIGQFF. Filled out from reference TRBV5-1 and TRBJ2-1, the complete variable domain reads KAGVTQTPRYLIKTRGQQVTLSCSPISGHRSVSWYQQTPGQGLQFLFEYFSETQRNKGNFPGRFSGRQFSNSRSEMNVSTLELGDSALYLCASSLVTSGKGIGQFFGPGTRLTVL.

The rearrangement joins TRBV13 to TRBJ2-2; 8 bases align to TRBD1. The length of the CDR3 is 16 residues. Germline V gives CDR1 PRHDT, CDR2 FYEKMQ (reference sequence). V was clipped by 4 bases and J by 1 base; unmatched bases: 5. CDR3 loop: CASSSVDRGNTGELFF. The CDR3 DNA follows: TGTGCCAGCAGCTCGGTAGACAGGGGGAACACCGGGGAGCTGTTTTTT.

This clone was observed a single time. The chain has TRBV6-1 and TRBJ1-3; no clear D. The CDR3 is made up of 15 amino acids. Looked up from germline, CDR1 is MNHNS and CDR2 is SASEGT. The ends were cut back, 2 bases at V and 2 bases at J, with 10 bases in the middle. In DNA, the CDR3 is TGTGCCAGCAGTGAACGGAGCTTGGCTGGAAACACCATATATTTT. It specifies CASSERSLAGNTIYF.

The V call is TRBV5-1, the J call TRBJ2-3; D may be TRBD1 (6 bases). This CDR3 spans 16 amino acids. CDR1 SGHRS and CDR2 YFSETQ come from the germline V gene. V shed 5 bases and J shed 0 bases, with 16 bases lying between them. The CDR3 DNA follows: TGCGCCAGCAGGAGGGGGACCCAAACTAGCACAGATACGCAGTATTTT. This gives the protein CASRRGTQTSTDTQYF.

This chain links TRBV9 with TRBJ2-3; 8 bases agree with TRBD2. From germline, CDR1 is SGDLS and CDR2 YYNGEE. This CDR3 spans 16 amino acids. V shed 3 bases and J 0 bases; nucleotides not matched to a gene: 6. As DNA, the CDR3 is TGTGCCAGCAGCGCGACTAGCGCCCAAAGCACAGATACGCAGTATTTT. Translating it yields CASSATSAQSTDTQYF.

This sequence joins TRBV7-6 and TRBJ2-3, with TRBD2 matching 11 bases. Germline lookup yields CDR1 SGHVS and CDR2 FNYEAQ. The CDR3 consists of 17 residues. V lost 5 bases and J lost 6; bases outside the gene matches: 13. The CDR3 loop reads CASSQIGLAGRRDTQYF. The CDR3 DNA is TGTGCCAGCAGCCAAATCGGACTAGCGGGTCGGAGGGATACGCAGTATTTT.

The V call is TRBV7-9, the J call TRBJ1-4; perhaps TRBD1 as D (5 bases). CDR3 length: 15 residues. Germline CDR1 SEHNR, CDR2 FQNEAQ (reference sequence). V lost 0 bases and J lost 8, with 13 bases in between. In DNA form, the CDR3 reads TGTGCCAGCAGCTTAGCGGGGGGTGGAGAAGAAAAACTGTTTTTT. Amino acid sequence: CASSLAGGGEEKLFF.

V and J are TRBV6-5 and TRBJ2-7; 8 bases are a match to TRBD1. From germline, CDR1 is MNHEY and CDR2 SVGAGI. Losses at the gene ends were 6 bases for V and 3 bases for J; bases not matched to a gene: 10. The CDR3 is 15 amino acids. CDR3 DNA sequence: TGTGCCAGCAGAAACACAGGGGGAAGAGACTACGAGCAGTACTTC. This translates into CASRNTGGRDYEQYF.